This entry concerns a single T cell receptor (beta chain). The antigen remains undetermined. The data were obtained in a study of T-cell memory formation after mild COVID-19. The overall study: Largely, TCR clusters stayed within a single donor.

TCRdb re-derived calls from the 5' RACE reads in MiXCR, one entry per CDR3 protein. The sample has 350,000 to 500,000 distinct CDR3 sequences, 15% to 20% seen once. Germline loops: CDR1 KGHDR, CDR2 SFDVKD. V dropped 7 bases and J dropped 6 bases, with 14 bases sitting between them. CDR3 length equals 13 residues. Notes on the study in general: Day 15 to 85 contracting clones showed balanced CD4/CD8; day 15 to 37 expanders favored CD4+.

The chain recombines TRBV24-1 with TRBJ1-2; maybe TRBD1 (6 bases). The source is an adult woman who had mild COVID-19 (a few samples of this study predate the infection). Cell type and time point are not known. Sequences were obtained from PBMCs or a T cell subset sorted from them (not recorded which). The CDR3 DNA follows: TGTGCCACCAGCCAGGACAGTTTAGATGGCTACACCTTC. It is translated as CATSQDSLDGYTF.